What follows are 13 T cell receptor beta chains derived from one specimen sequenced in a study of cytomegalovirus exposure and HLA in healthy donors. PCR amplification relied on 60 Vbeta primers (plus 13 Jbeta primers). Assay: immunoSEQ multiplex PCR; the TCRdb copy retains only in-frame clones and omits some. This table has about 130,000 clones, about 78% appearing once. Sequencing was carried out using PBMCs. All receptors derive from a female donor in good health and CMV-seronegative.

The DNA for the CDR3 is TGTGCCTCCACGGACAGGGTCTATGAAAAACTGTTTTTT. Its protein is CASTDRVYEKLFF. The V call is TRBV30, the J call TRBJ1-4; 8 positions match TRBD1. The V gene end was trimmed by 7 bases and the J gene end by 6 bases; junction bases not matched to a gene: 7. The V gene's germline CDR1 is GTSNPN and CDR2 SVGIG (reference sequence). CDR3 length: 13 residues.

This clone has more than one count but fewer than ten. CDR3 DNA sequence: TGTGCCACCAGCAGGGGGACAGCGAGAGATGAAGCTTTCTTT. Amino acids: CATSRGTARDEAFF. The chain has TRBV15 and TRBJ1-1; 7 nucleotides align to TRBD1. The germline V gene has CDR1 LNHNV and CDR2 YYDKDF (reference sequence). Trimming cost V 3 bases and J 7 bases; bases outside gene matches: 8. CDR3 length: 14 amino acids.

About this clone: A read error may account for a junction end that differs from germline. Other DNA sequences in this sample translate to the same CDR3. The chain has TRBV19 and TRBJ2-7; 9 bases agree with TRBD2. This CDR3 region has 13 residues. CDR1 and CDR2 from the germline V gene are LNHDA and SQIVND (reference sequence). CDR3 loop: CASSDSGGYEQYF. CDR3 nucleotide sequence: TGTGCCAGCTCCGATAGCGGGGGTTACGAACAGTACTTC.

The gene calls are TRBV30 and TRBJ1-1; D perhaps matches TRBD1 (5 bases). The length of the CDR3 is 13 residues. V gave up 4 bases and J gave up 1 base, with 10 bases separating them. CDR1 and CDR2 (germline): GTSNPN, SVGIG (reference sequence). CDR3 DNA: TGTGCCTGGAAGTTCGGGGGGAACACTGAAGCTTTCTTT. Its protein is CAWKFGGNTEAFF. Drawing the rest from reference TRBV30 and TRBJ1-1, the complete variable domain is SQTIHQWPATLVQPVGSPLSLECTVEGTSNPNLYWYRQAAGRGLQLLFYSVGIGQISSEVPQNLSASRPQDRQFILSSKKLLLSDSGFYLCAWKFGGNTEAFFGQGTRLTVV.

CDR3 amino acids: CASSPRQTNQPQHF. CDR3 in DNA: TGTGCCAGCTCACCTCGCCAGACTAATCAGCCCCAGCATTTT. The chain combines TRBV18 with TRBJ1-5, with D unresolved. V lost 3 bases, J lost 4 bases, and 10 bases lay in between. CDR1 is KGHSH, CDR2 LQKENI, per germline. The CDR3 runs 14 residues.

This clone has a handful of counts. The J gene is TRBJ1-1, the V gene TRBV14; D is unresolved. The CDR3 runs to 14 residues. Trimming removed 2 bases at V and 5 bases at J, with 12 bases between. Germline assignment: CDR1 SGHDN and CDR2 FVKESK. In DNA form, the CDR3 reads TGTGCCAGCAGCCAACGGCGCGGTCTGACTGAAGCTTTCTTT. Translation gives CASSQRRGLTEAFF.

The chain is built from TRBV18 and TRBJ2-1, with a weak D call TRBD2 (7 bases). Trimming shortened V by 8 bases and J by 4 bases, and 18 bases separated the two germline ends. The germline gives CDR1 KGHSH, CDR2 LQKENI. CDR3 length equals 15 residues. The CDR3 here is CASPEGGALYNEQFF. The CDR3 DNA follows: TGTGCCAGCCCAGAGGGGGGGGCGTTGTACAATGAGCAGTTCTTC.

As DNA, the CDR3 is TGTGCCAGCAGTTCGACAGGGGGGCAAGAGACCCAGTACTTC. Its protein product is CASSSTGGQETQYF. This chain connects TRBV7-9 to TRBJ2-5; 9 positions agree with TRBD1. The CDR3 covers 14 residues. CDR1 and CDR2 from the germline V gene are SEHNR and FQNEAQ (reference sequence). With 6 bases clipped from V and 2 bases from J, the junction kept 4 bases outside the gene matches.

The J gene is TRBJ1-3, the V gene TRBV6-5; TRBD1 might be the D (5 bases). V dropped 0 bases and J dropped 5 bases, with 8 bases sitting between them. The CDR3 loop spans 14 amino acids. The germline gives CDR1 MNHEY, CDR2 SVGAGI. The CDR3 loop is CASSYSRGRNTIYF. CDR3 in DNA: TGTGCCAGCAGTTACTCTCGGGGGAGAAACACCATATATTTT.

The chain combines TRBV30 with TRBJ2-1; D gene ambiguous. Germline assignment: CDR1 GTSNPN and CDR2 SVGIG (reference sequence). The CDR3 has 12 amino acids. The ends were cut back, 0 bases at V and 12 bases at J, with 12 bases in the middle. The CDR3 sequence: CAWSVSNARQFF. CDR3 coding DNA: TGTGCCTGGAGTGTAAGTAACGCTAGGCAGTTCTTC.

The chain recombines TRBV5-1 with TRBJ1-6, with a tentative D call TRBD1 (6 bases). Between the trimmed V and J ends, which lost 2 bases and 8 bases, there was a span of 11 bases. CDR3 length: 14 residues. Germline V gives CDR1 SGHRS, CDR2 YFSETQ. The CDR3, as DNA: TGCGCCAGCAGCTTTCAAGGGGGGGATTCACCCCTCCACTTT. This encodes CASSFQGGDSPLHF.

This clone was recorded a few times. The chain carries TRBV2 and TRBJ1-2; D remains unclear. Germline CDR1 SNHLY, CDR2 FYNNEI. This CDR3 is 12 amino acids long. V dropped 6 bases and J dropped 2 bases, with 7 bases sitting between them. CDR3 sequence: CASRTDNYGYTF. In nucleotides, the CDR3 is TGTGCCAGCAGGACTGACAACTATGGCTACACCTTC.

V is TRBV30 and J is TRBJ2-3, with D maybe TRBD2 (6 bases). CDR1 and CDR2 from the germline V gene are GTSNPN and SVGIG (reference sequence). The CDR3 length is 15 residues. Trimming cost V 2 bases and J 2 bases, with 14 bases left between them. The CDR3 here is CAWSSLASPTDTQYF. The CDR3 coding sequence is TGTGCCTGGAGTTCTCTAGCGTCACCCACAGATACGCAGTATTTT.